This is a list of T cell receptor beta chains from one sample in a study of blood T cell repertoires in COVID-19. Libraries were prepared by immunoSEQ multiplex PCR; TCRdb keeps only in-frame clonotypes and omits some of them. The sample consists of about 200,000 clones, around 83% of them appearing once. Source material: peripheral blood. The source is a woman aged 80 or over with acute or convalescent COVID-19. Both conserved end residues are part of each CDR3. A D gene is named only where the DNA matches it firmly. Some rows mark clone size as missing; the rest say once, few, many or name a class of expanded clone.

clone_size: .
j_call: TRBJ2-5
d_call: .
v_call: TRBV6-4
cdr3_aa: CASSDSQGCRQETQYF
cdr3_nt: TGTGCCAGCAGTGACTCGCAGGGGTGCAGGCAAGAGACCCAGTACTTC

clone_size: .
j_call: TRBJ1-2
d_call: TRBD1
v_call: TRBV10-3
cdr3_aa: CAISESGQGWGYTF
cdr3_nt: TGTGCCATCAGTGAGTCTGGACAGGGGTGGGGCTACACCTTC

clone_size: .
j_call: TRBJ2-1
d_call: .
v_call: TRBV2
cdr3_aa: CASGGRREMDEQFF
cdr3_nt: TGTGCCAGCGGGGGTCGGAGGGAGATGGATGAGCAGTTCTTC

clone_size: .
j_call: TRBJ1-4
d_call: .
v_call: TRBV7-2
cdr3_aa: CASSLVAGAGEKLFF
cdr3_nt: TGTGCCAGCAGCTTAGTAGCGGGCGCTGGGGAAAAACTGTTTTTT

clone_size: .
j_call: TRBJ1-5
d_call: .
v_call: TRBV5-6
cdr3_aa: CASSIQGYGNQPQHF
cdr3_nt: TGTGCCAGCAGCATACAGGGATATGGCAATCAGCCCCAGCATTTT

clone_size: .
j_call: TRBJ2-3
d_call: .
v_call: TRBV7-2
cdr3_aa: CASSLGGESTDTQYF
cdr3_nt: TGTGCCAGCAGCTTAGGCGGGGAAAGCACAGATACGCAGTATTTT

clone_size: .
j_call: TRBJ1-2
d_call: .
v_call: TRBV7-2
cdr3_aa: CASSLLNNYGYTF
cdr3_nt: TGTGCCAGCAGCCTACTGAACAACTATGGCTACACCTTC

clone_size: .
j_call: TRBJ1-1
d_call: .
v_call: TRBV27
cdr3_aa: CASITVLMNTEAFF
cdr3_nt: TGTGCCAGCATTACAGTCTTGATGAACACTGAAGCTTTCTTT

clone_size: .
j_call: TRBJ1-2
d_call: .
v_call: TRBV29-1
cdr3_aa: CSAPKVANYGYTF
cdr3_nt: TGCAGCGCCCCCAAAGTAGCTAACTATGGCTACACCTTC

clone_size: .
j_call: TRBJ1-2
d_call: .
v_call: TRBV7-2
cdr3_aa: CASSLRGLGYGYTF
cdr3_nt: TGTGCCAGCAGCTTACGCGGTTTGGGCTATGGCTACACCTTC

clone_size: .
j_call: TRBJ1-1
d_call: .
v_call: TRBV12-3/TRBV12-4
cdr3_aa: CASSPQMNTEAFF
cdr3_nt: TGTGCCAGCAGTCCGCAGATGAACACTGAAGCTTTCTTT

clone_size: .
j_call: TRBJ2-7
d_call: TRBD2
v_call: TRBV6-5
cdr3_aa: CASSGLARVYEQYF
cdr3_nt: TGTGCCAGCAGCGGACTAGCGAGGGTGTACGAGCAGTACTTC

clone_size: .
j_call: TRBJ1-6
d_call: TRBD1
v_call: TRBV28
cdr3_aa: CASSSGGQGAAPLHF
cdr3_nt: TGTGCCAGCAGTTCGGGGGGACAGGGGGCTGCACCCCTCCACTTT

clone_size: .
j_call: TRBJ1-1
d_call: .
v_call: TRBV6-5
cdr3_aa: CASSPPGVAVEAFF
cdr3_nt: TGTGCCAGCAGTCCCCCCGGGGTGGCGGTTGAAGCTTTCTTT

clone_size: .
j_call: TRBJ1-1
d_call: TRBD1
v_call: TRBV5-1
cdr3_aa: CASSGRTGPGAFF
cdr3_nt: TGCGCCAGCAGCGGCCGGACAGGGCCAGGAGCTTTCTTT

clone_size: .
j_call: TRBJ1-1
d_call: .
v_call: TRBV18
cdr3_aa: CASSPGGEDTEAFF
cdr3_nt: TGTGCCAGCTCACCAGGGGGCGAGGACACTGAAGCTTTCTTT

clone_size: .
j_call: TRBJ2-7
d_call: TRBD1
v_call: TRBV19
cdr3_aa: CASSSSRDSVYEQYF
cdr3_nt: TGTGCCAGTAGTAGCTCCCGGGACAGTGTCTACGAGCAGTACTTC

clone_size: once
j_call: TRBJ2-7
d_call: .
v_call: TRBV4-1
cdr3_aa: CASSQTYSYEQYF
cdr3_nt: TGCGCCAGCAGCCAAACCTATTCGTACGAGCAGTACTTC

clone_size: few
j_call: TRBJ1-4
d_call: .
v_call: TRBV9
cdr3_aa: CASSVGRQNEKLFF
cdr3_nt: TGTGCCAGCAGCGTAGGCAGACAGAATGAAAAACTGTTTTTT

clone_size: .
j_call: TRBJ1-3
d_call: .
v_call: TRBV18
cdr3_aa: CASSPPPGSGNTIYF
cdr3_nt: TGTGCCAGCTCACCGCCGCCAGGATCTGGAAACACCATATATTTT

clone_size: once
j_call: TRBJ1-5
d_call: .
v_call: TRBV27
cdr3_aa: CASSLSAGRSSNQPQHF
cdr3_nt: TGTGCCAGCAGTTTATCGGCAGGGCGGTCGAGCAATCAGCCCCAGCATTTT

clone_size: .
j_call: TRBJ2-7
d_call: TRBD1
v_call: TRBV27
cdr3_aa: CASSLFSSQLPGQPYEQYF
cdr3_nt: TGTGCCAGCAGTTTATTCTCGTCGCAATTACCGGGACAGCCGTACGAGCAGTACTTC

clone_size: few
j_call: TRBJ2-1
d_call: .
v_call: TRBV18
cdr3_aa: CASSPQAAGYNEQFF
cdr3_nt: TGTGCCAGCTCACCCCAGGCGGCGGGCTACAATGAGCAGTTCTTC

clone_size: .
j_call: TRBJ1-2
d_call: .
v_call: TRBV5-8
cdr3_aa: CASSLNRDPRPGYTF
cdr3_nt: TGTGCCAGCAGCCTAAACAGGGACCCCCGGCCTGGCTACACCTTC

clone_size: .
j_call: TRBJ2-7
d_call: .
v_call: TRBV11-1
cdr3_aa: CASSRGANYEQYF
cdr3_nt: TGTGCCAGCAGCCGCGGGGCAAACTACGAGCAGTACTTC

clone_size: .
j_call: TRBJ2-5
d_call: TRBD2
v_call: TRBV15
cdr3_aa: CATGLAGGGETQYF
cdr3_nt: TGTGCCACCGGACTAGCGGGAGGGGGAGAGACCCAGTACTTC

clone_size: .
j_call: TRBJ2-7
d_call: .
v_call: TRBV7-6
cdr3_aa: CASSMFFEQYF
cdr3_nt: TGTGCCAGCAGCATGTTCTTCGAGCAGTACTTC

clone_size: .
j_call: TRBJ1-5
d_call: TRBD1
v_call: TRBV19
cdr3_aa: CASSILEDRRNQPQHF
cdr3_nt: TGTGCCAGTAGTATCCTAGAGGACAGGCGTAATCAGCCCCAGCATTTT

clone_size: .
j_call: TRBJ1-6
d_call: .
v_call: TRBV6-1
cdr3_aa: CASSDLPGSPLHF
cdr3_nt: TGTGCCAGCAGTGACCTCCCGGGGTCACCCCTCCACTTT

clone_size: .
j_call: TRBJ2-2
d_call: TRBD1
v_call: TRBV28
cdr3_aa: CATRTGQGFAGELFF
cdr3_nt: TGTGCCACCAGGACGGGACAGGGATTCGCCGGGGAGCTGTTTTTT

clone_size: .
j_call: TRBJ1-4
d_call: TRBD1
v_call: TRBV4-2
cdr3_aa: CASSQVRQGANEKLFF
cdr3_nt: TGTGCCAGCAGCCAAGTACGACAGGGGGCTAATGAAAAACTGTTTTTT

clone_size: .
j_call: TRBJ1-2
d_call: .
v_call: TRBV19
cdr3_aa: CASSTRGGGASGYTF
cdr3_nt: TGTGCCAGTAGTACCCGCGGGGGAGGTGCCAGCGGCTACACCTTC

clone_size: .
j_call: TRBJ1-2
d_call: TRBD1
v_call: TRBV6-2/TRBV6-3
cdr3_aa: CASSYGTGRYGYTF
cdr3_nt: TGTGCCAGCAGTTACGGGACAGGGCGCTATGGCTACACCTTC

clone_size: .
j_call: TRBJ1-2
d_call: .
v_call: TRBV15
cdr3_aa: CATSRGGQNYGYTF
cdr3_nt: TGTGCCACCAGCAGAGGAGGGCAGAACTATGGCTACACCTTC

clone_size: once
j_call: TRBJ1-2
d_call: .
v_call: TRBV29-1
cdr3_aa: CSVDRGTVDYGYTF
cdr3_nt: TGCAGCGTTGACAGGGGCACGGTGGACTATGGCTACACCTTC

clone_size: .
j_call: TRBJ2-7
d_call: TRBD2
v_call: TRBV6-4
cdr3_aa: CASRGTSYEQYF
cdr3_nt: TGTGCCAGCAGAGGGACTAGCTACGAGCAGTACTTC

clone_size: once
j_call: TRBJ2-1
d_call: TRBD2
v_call: TRBV7-2
cdr3_aa: CASRGPTSGWNEQFF
cdr3_nt: TGTGCCAGCAGGGGGCCGACTAGCGGATGGAATGAGCAGTTCTTC

clone_size: .
j_call: TRBJ1-1
d_call: TRBD1
v_call: TRBV9
cdr3_aa: CASSVDSGTGVSNTEAFF
cdr3_nt: TGTGCCAGCAGCGTAGATAGTGGGACAGGGGTCTCGAACACTGAAGCTTTCTTT

clone_size: .
j_call: TRBJ1-3
d_call: TRBD1
v_call: TRBV10-3
cdr3_aa: CAIRTGDRNTIYF
cdr3_nt: TGTGCCATCAGGACAGGGGACAGAAACACCATATATTTT

clone_size: .
j_call: TRBJ1-1
d_call: TRBD1
v_call: TRBV7-2
cdr3_aa: CASSLQGGDTEAFF
cdr3_nt: TGTGCCAGCAGCTTACAGGGGGGTGACACTGAAGCTTTCTTT

clone_size: .
j_call: TRBJ1-6
d_call: .
v_call: TRBV27
cdr3_aa: CASSPLGASSYNSPLHF
cdr3_nt: TGTGCCAGCAGTCCCCTTGGAGCCAGCTCCTATAATTCACCCCTCCACTTT

clone_size: .
j_call: TRBJ1-6
d_call: .
v_call: TRBV5-1
cdr3_aa: CATKPGQPISPLHF
cdr3_nt: TGCGCCACGAAGCCGGGACAACCAATTTCACCCCTCCACTTT

clone_size: .
j_call: TRBJ2-2
d_call: TRBD2
v_call: TRBV3-1/TRBV3-2
cdr3_aa: CASSQGLAGVSTGELFF
cdr3_nt: TGTGCCAGCAGCCAAGGTCTAGCGGGAGTTAGTACCGGGGAGCTGTTTTTT

clone_size: .
j_call: TRBJ1-6
d_call: .
v_call: TRBV5-1
cdr3_aa: CASSLEARGGYSPLHF
cdr3_nt: TGCGCCAGCAGCTTGGAAGCCAGGGGAGGGTATTCACCCCTCCACTTT

clone_size: .
j_call: TRBJ2-3
d_call: .
v_call: TRBV30
cdr3_aa: CAWSERDTTYTQYF
cdr3_nt: TGTGCCTGGAGCGAAAGGGACACTACATATACGCAGTATTTT

clone_size: .
j_call: TRBJ2-3
d_call: TRBD2
v_call: TRBV27
cdr3_aa: CASSPPTTSGATQYF
cdr3_nt: TGTGCCAGCAGTCCCCCAACAACTAGCGGCGCTACGCAGTATTTT

clone_size: once
j_call: TRBJ2-7
d_call: .
v_call: TRBV20-1
cdr3_aa: CSARDIDEQYF
cdr3_nt: TGCAGTGCACGGGACATCGACGAGCAGTACTTC

clone_size: .
j_call: TRBJ1-5
d_call: .
v_call: TRBV18
cdr3_aa: CASSPDRLNQPQHF
cdr3_nt: TGTGCCAGCTCACCAGACAGACTTAATCAGCCCCAGCATTTT

clone_size: .
j_call: TRBJ2-6
d_call: .
v_call: TRBV5-1
cdr3_aa: CASGYQGSGANVLTF
cdr3_nt: TGCGCCAGCGGCTATCAGGGCTCTGGGGCCAACGTCCTGACTTTC

clone_size: .
j_call: TRBJ2-3
d_call: TRBD2
v_call: TRBV3-1/TRBV3-2
cdr3_aa: CASSPTSGRAGKYF
cdr3_nt: TGTGCCAGCAGCCCGACTAGCGGGAGGGCCGGGAAGTATTTT

clone_size: .
j_call: TRBJ1-1
d_call: .
v_call: TRBV5-1
cdr3_aa: CASSLNGELTEAFF
cdr3_nt: TGCGCCAGCAGCTTGAATGGGGAGCTCACTGAAGCTTTCTTT

clone_size: .
j_call: TRBJ2-1
d_call: TRBD2
v_call: TRBV7-3
cdr3_aa: CASSILADSYNEQFF
cdr3_nt: TGTGCCAGCAGCATACTAGCGGACTCCTACAATGAGCAGTTCTTC

clone_size: .
j_call: TRBJ2-1
d_call: TRBD2
v_call: TRBV7-3
cdr3_aa: CASSLMAGTSGNEQFF
cdr3_nt: TGTGCCAGCAGCTTAATGGCCGGGACTAGCGGCAATGAGCAGTTCTTC

clone_size: .
j_call: TRBJ2-3
d_call: .
v_call: TRBV6-4
cdr3_aa: CASSVGGTDTQYF
cdr3_nt: TGTGCCAGCAGTGTAGGGGGCACAGATACGCAGTATTTT

clone_size: .
j_call: TRBJ1-2
d_call: .
v_call: TRBV29-1
cdr3_aa: CSVEDKKERYGYAF
cdr3_nt: TGCAGCGTTGAAGATAAGAAGGAGAGATATGGCTACGCCTTC

clone_size: .
j_call: TRBJ2-7
d_call: .
v_call: TRBV11-2
cdr3_aa: CASSLEVVARYEQYF
cdr3_nt: TGTGCCAGCAGCTTAGAAGTTGTAGCGAGATACGAGCAGTACTTC

clone_size: few
j_call: TRBJ1-1
d_call: .
v_call: TRBV27
cdr3_aa: CASSSRTAEAFF
cdr3_nt: TGTGCCAGCAGTTCTCGGACAGCTGAAGCTTTCTTT

clone_size: .
j_call: TRBJ1-1
d_call: .
v_call: TRBV7-7
cdr3_aa: CASSCVSLQGIRIAFF
cdr3_nt: TGTGCTAGCAGCTGTGTTAGTCTTCAGGGAATTCGTATAGCTTTCTTT

clone_size: .
j_call: TRBJ1-5
d_call: .
v_call: TRBV30
cdr3_aa: CAWSVFTAQPQHF
cdr3_nt: TGTGCCTGGAGTGTCTTTACCGCACAACCCCAGCATTTT